This T cell receptor beta chain was observed in a study of Ad26.COV2.S vaccination and SARS-CoV-2 variants. General study findings and limits: People who got the vaccine had more spike-specific TCR breadth than people who got placebo.

A note on this clone: As yet, its antigen is unknown.

Trimming took off 5 bases at V and 0 bases at J, with 14 bases between the two ends. CDR1 and CDR2 from the germline V gene are SGHVS and FQNEAQ. The CDR3 totals 16 residues. Clones were read by immunoSEQ multiplex PCR, and TCRdb kept only the in-frame ones, dropping some. The sample records around 300,000 clones, 88% being singletons. Regarding treatment: about 20 received Ad26.COV2.S at low or high dose, single or two shots; roughly five received placebo; per-sample allocation not given. Day 63 after the first vaccine or placebo injection was the time point for sampling. Sequenced here: peripheral blood, sampled in a trial of Ad26.COV2.S vaccine versus placebo. This receptor was taken from a person between 18 and 65 years old who received the Ad26.COV2.S COVID-19 vaccine or a placebo. V usage is TRBV7-8 and J usage is TRBJ1-3, with no clear D. The CDR3 here is CASSRSGLSSGNTIYF. DNA for the CDR3: TGTGCCAGCAGCCGCTCGGGCCTCAGCTCTGGAAACACCATATATTTT.